These 2 T cell receptor beta chains share one sample of origin, sequenced in a study of T cell repertoires in cytomegalovirus infection. No antigen has been identified for these receptors. TCRdb re-called the reads with MiXCR, one entry per CDR3 protein. This table has some 920,000 distinct CDR3 sequences, approximately 31% appearing once. The sequences come from cultured CD8+ T cells from PBMCs, collected from culture after CMV antigen stimulation. The receptors shown here come from a human donor in good health (CMV status not recorded). Some clones in this sample may be carry-over from other donors' samples.

The chain combines TRBV19 with TRBJ2-2; D uncertain. The CDR3 is made up of 15 amino acids. The germline CDR1 and CDR2 sequences are LNHDA and SQIVND (reference sequence). V lost 2 bases, J lost 5 bases, and 12 bases lay in between. The CDR3 sequence: CASSIRTAGTGELFF. CDR3 coding DNA: TGTGCCAGTAGTATAAGGACGGCTGGGACCGGGGAGCTGTTTTTT.

The table lists this clonotype with many counts. This chain joins TRBV7-6 and TRBJ2-2, with D hard to call. Germline CDR1 SGHVS, CDR2 FNYEAQ. This CDR3 has 19 residues. Trimming stripped 1 base from V and 0 bases from J, with 18 bases between. This chain's CDR3 is CASSLELDGLDANTGELFF. The CDR3, as DNA: TGTGCCAGCAGCTTAGAGTTGGACGGCTTGGACGCGAACACCGGGGAGCTGTTTTTT.